Listed below are T cell receptor beta chains from one sample, sequenced in a study of breast tumors, draining lymph nodes, adjacent tissues. TCRdb recomputed calls from the multiplex PCR reads with MiXCR, one row per CDR3 protein. The data contain 150,000 to 200,000 distinct CDR3 sequences, approximately 33% of them singletons. The sequencing input was axillary lymph node tissue. These receptors were obtained from a female donor with breast cancer. Some clones in this sample may be carry-over from other donors' samples. CDR3s include the opening cysteine and the closing phenylalanine or tryptophan. A D gene is named only where the DNA matches it firmly. Rows give clone size only sometimes, using once, few, many, or a class for an expanded clone.

V gene	J gene	clone size	D gene	CDR3 protein	CDR3 DNA
TRBV14	TRBJ2-7	many	NA	CASSQYIGSDYEQYF	TGTGCCAGCAGCCAATACATAGGCTCGGACTACGAGCAGTACTTC
TRBV5-4	TRBJ1-2	NA	NA	CASSLAPGQTYGYTF	TGTGCCAGCAGCTTGGCCCCCGGACAGACATATGGCTACACCTTC
TRBV20-1	TRBJ2-1	once	TRBD2	CRLAGDNEQFF	TGCAGACTAGCGGGGGACAATGAGCAGTTCTTC
TRBV15	TRBJ2-3	many	NA	CATSRGARGGTDTQYF	TGTGCCACCAGCAGAGGAGCCAGGGGAGGTACAGATACGCAGTATTTT
TRBV28	TRBJ2-1	NA	NA	CASSLLVGQGGGYEQFF	TGTGCCAGCAGTTTATTGGTAGGACAGGGAGGGGGGTATGAGCAGTTCTTC
TRBV20-1	TRBJ2-3	many	NA	CSASRIERDTQYF	TGCAGTGCTAGCAGGATAGAGCGGGATACGCAGTATTTT
TRBV6-5	TRBJ2-7	NA	NA	CASSYDGGGEQYF	TGTGCCAGCAGTTATGACGGGGGTGGAGAGCAGTACTTC
TRBV19	TRBJ2-4	few	NA	CASSTNINIQYF	TGTGCCAGTAGTACGAACATAAACATTCAGTACTTC
TRBV7-9	TRBJ1-2	NA	NA	CASSSALEGGGYTF	TGTGCCAGCAGCTCAGCCCTGGAGGGAGGTGGCTACACCTTC
TRBV7-2	TRBJ2-7	many	NA	CASSSTRGYEQYF	TGTGCCAGCAGCTCGACTAGGGGCTACGAGCAGTACTTC
TRBV12-3/TRBV12-4	TRBJ2-7	many	TRBD2	CASSSGGPLQYF	TGTGCCAGCAGTTCGGGGGGGCCCCTTCAGTACTTC
TRBV7-9	TRBJ2-4	NA	NA	CASSLGLPGQIGNIQYF	TGTGCCAGCAGCTTGGGTCTACCGGGACAAATAGGCAACATTCAGTACTTC
TRBV10-1	TRBJ2-5	many	NA	CASSAPEGRRETQYF	TGCGCCAGCAGTGCGCCTGAGGGTAGGAGGGAGACCCAGTACTTC
TRBV24-1	TRBJ2-2	many	TRBD1	CATSETDRGSTGELFF	TGTGCCACCAGTGAAACGGACAGGGGGAGCACCGGGGAGCTGTTTTTT